This T cell receptor (beta chain) originates from a study of T cell changes during pregnancy in multiple sclerosis. CDR1 is SGHTA and CDR2 is FQGNSA in the germline V gene. CDR3 size: 17 residues. V was cut by 5 bases and J by 2 bases, with 22 bases left in between. This table comes from immunoSEQ multiplex PCR, and its TCRdb copy is limited to in-frame clones, with some not included. The sample shows 30,000 to 40,000 clones, around nine tenths of them seen only once. The sample was CD8+ T cells from peripheral blood mononuclear cells, taken in the first trimester of pregnancy. This TCR was sampled from a female donor with multiple sclerosis, enrolled in a pregnancy study. The rearrangement links TRBV7-2 to TRBJ2-7, with D possibly TRBD2 on 7 matching bases. The CDR3 DNA reads TGTGCCAGCAGCCGGGGGGCTAGCGGTCCGCTACCCTACGAGCAGTACTTC. Protein product: CASSRGASGPLPYEQYF.